Below are 26 T cell receptor beta chains sequenced from a single sample in a study of T cell clonality in common variable immunodeficiency (dated by TCRdb to the mid-2010s). Libraries came from the immunoSEQ multiplex PCR assay. TCRdb took over this immuneACCESS table, retaining in-frame rearrangements with V and J assigned. Such tables are incomplete; in checked studies, under half of the missing clones stem from an unresolved V gene, and the remainder is unexplained. The table notes 55,000 or so clones here, none of them singletons. Clones ranked in the top ten supply 5.4% of the sample. Specimen: peripheral blood mononuclear cells. These receptors all stem from a person between 18 and 75 years old in good health.

At least ten counts were recorded for this clone. The sequenced fragment ends 3 residues before the CDR3 boundary, so the rest is inferred from the germline J gene. This chain joins TRBV20-1 and TRBJ2-1, with 11 positions matching TRBD2. Germline lookup yields CDR1 DFQATT and CDR2 SNEGSKA (reference sequence). V dropped 5 bases and J dropped 5; count of bases not matched to a gene: 5. The CDR3 loop spans 14 amino acids. CDR3 DNA (partial): TGCAGTGCTTTGCTAGCGGGAGGCCACAATGAG. Its protein product is CSALLAGGHNE. The CDR3 reads in full as CSALLAGGHNEQFF.

This clone has at least ten counts. The CDR3 is cut off 3 residues early in the read; its end comes from the germline J gene. J is TRBJ1-1 and V is TRBV7-6, with TRBD1 matching 8 bases. Germline V gene data show CDR1 as SGHVS and CDR2 as FNYEAQ. Losses at the gene ends were 5 bases for V and 1 base for J; bases not matched to a gene: 15. This CDR3 has 18 residues. CDR3: CASSRRGGRGQWNTEAFF. CDR3 DNA (partial): TGTGCCAGCAGCCGACGAGGGGGCAGGGGGCAATGGAACACTGAA.

This clone appeared a few times. Read coverage stops 3 residues before the CDR3 terminus; the germline J gene supplies the remainder. V is TRBV18 and J is TRBJ1-5; 9 nucleotides line up with TRBD1. V lost 3 bases and J lost 4; bases outside the gene matches: 1. There are 14 residues in the CDR3. CDR1 is KGHSH, CDR2 LQKENI, per germline. Partial CDR3 DNA: TGTGCCAGCTCACCGGGGACAGGGAATCAGCCC. Its translation: CASSPGTGNQP. The entire CDR3 protein is CASSPGTGNQPQHF.

Ten or more counts support this clone. The observed sequence ends 3 residues before the CDR3 terminus, with the missing tail filled in from the germline J gene. The chain has TRBV19 and TRBJ2-3; D gene unclear. With 3 bases removed from V and 5 bases from J, the gap between germline ends came to 9 bases. The CDR3 runs to 13 residues. The V gene's germline CDR1 is LNHDA and CDR2 SQIVND (reference sequence). The CDR3 loop is CASSIQKVDTQYF. The covered CDR3 bases are TGTGCCAGTAGTATTCAGAAGGTAGATACG.

This clone was recorded many times. Sequencing ends 3 residues short of the CDR3 end; the germline J gene provides the rest. V is TRBV5-1 and J is TRBJ2-3, with D possibly TRBD1 on 5 matching bases. Trimming removed 5 bases from V and 7 bases from J, with 11 bases in between. Looked up from germline, CDR1 is SGHRS and CDR2 is YFSETQ. The CDR3 sequence is 12 residues long. The CDR3 DNA, read in part, is TGCGCCAGCAGGACTCAGGGAAATACG. Its protein is CASRTQGNT. The entire CDR3 protein is CASRTQGNTQYF. Filled out from reference TRBV5-1 and TRBJ2-3, the complete variable domain reads KAGVTQTPRYLIKTRGQQVTLSCSPISGHRSVSWYQQTPGQGLQFLFEYFSETQRNKGNFPGRFSGRQFSNSRSEMNVSTLELGDSALYLCASRTQGNTQYFGPGTRLTVL.

This clone was detected many times. The CDR3 is cut off 3 residues early in the read; its end comes from the germline J gene. This rearrangement joins TRBV5-4 to TRBJ2-1; TRBD2 agrees at 10 bases. Per germline, CDR1 SGHNT and CDR2 YYREEE (reference sequence). After removal of 7 bases from V and 8 bases from J, the junction contained 6 bases not matched to a gene. The CDR3 spans 13 residues. CDR3 sequence: CASALAGEDEQFF. Incomplete CDR3 DNA: TGTGCCAGCGCTCTAGCGGGAGAAGATGAG.

This clone was observed at least ten times. Coverage ceases 3 residues before the CDR3 finishes, and the germline J gene fills in the end. This chain uses TRBV19 with TRBJ2-7; tentatively, D is TRBD1 (5 bases). Trimming pared 7 bases from V and 3 bases from J, leaving 13 bases between. This CDR3 comprises 13 residues. CDR1 is LNHDA, CDR2 SQIVND, per germline (reference sequence). CDR3 in amino acids: CASTQGVGYEQYF. The covered CDR3 bases are TGTGCCAGTACCCAGGGTGTTGGCTACGAG.

This clone has ten or more counts. The chain's CDR3 is CASSPSDTRGYTF. Incomplete CDR3 DNA: TGTGCCAGCTCACCATCCGACACCCGTGGC. The chain links TRBV18 to TRBJ1-2, with D hard to call. The CDR3 end is not reached by the read, which stops 3 residues before it; the germline J gene fills it in. Germline V gene data show CDR1 as KGHSH and CDR2 as LQKENI. The V end was cut by 2 bases, the J end by 7 bases, with 11 bases between. The CDR3 loop spans 13 amino acids.

This clone has at least ten counts. The read halts 3 residues ahead of the CDR3 end, with the missing end drawn from the germline J gene. V and J are TRBV7-2 and TRBJ2-5, with 9 bases fitting TRBD1. The germline CDR1 and CDR2 sequences are SGHTA and FQGNSA. The CDR3 consists of 14 residues. V shed 5 bases, J shed 5 bases, and the junction held 6 bases outside the gene matches. The CDR3 loop is CASSRQGDGETQYF. CDR3 bases read: TGTGCCAGCAGCCGACAGGGGGACGGGGAGACC.

This clone was found many times. The read terminates 3 residues ahead of where the CDR3 ends, so the germline J gene completes it. This chain uses TRBV5-6 with TRBJ1-6; the D is unclear. This CDR3 has 14 amino acids. Germline values: CDR1 SGHDT, CDR2 YYEEEE. With 4 bases removed from V and 5 bases from J, the gap between germline ends came to 10 bases. Incomplete CDR3 DNA: TGTGCCAGCAGCCGCAGGAGGGATAATTCACCC. Translated: CASSRRRDNSP. The whole CDR3 is CASSRRRDNSPLHF.

This clone was found many times. The read falls 3 residues short of the CDR3 end, and the missing part is taken from the germline J gene. The chain is built from TRBV20-1 and TRBJ1-1; maybe TRBD1 (6 bases). The germline gives CDR1 DFQATT, CDR2 SNEGSKA (reference sequence). The CDR3 sequence is 14 residues long. Trimming cost V 2 bases and J 1 base, with 11 bases left between them. The CDR3 here is CSARFPRGNTEAFF. The CDR3 DNA, read in part, is TGCAGTGCTAGATTCCCCAGGGGGAACACTGAA.

The sample holds many counts of this clone. From the germline J gene comes the end of the CDR3, since the read stops 3 residues before it. The chain recombines TRBV5-1 with TRBJ2-2; D gene ambiguous. The V end lost 1 base, the J end lost 0 bases, and 4 bases lay between the germline ends. Germline V CDR1 and CDR2: SGHRS, YFSETQ. The CDR3 has 14 residues. The CDR3 protein is CASSLSPNTGELFF. The DNA read from the CDR3 is TGCGCCAGCAGCTTGAGCCCGAACACCGGGGAG.

This clone was counted ten times or more. CDR3 in amino acids: CAIKAGGSYEQYF. The DNA read from the CDR3 is TGTGCCATCAAGGCGGGGGGGTCCTACGAG. The V gene is TRBV10-3, the J gene TRBJ2-7, with 9 bases that match TRBD2. The read gets to within 3 residues of the CDR3 end, and the germline J gene fills in the rest. Germline CDR1 is ENHRY and CDR2 is SYGVKD. There are 13 residues in the CDR3. V dropped 7 bases and J dropped 1; count of bases not matched to a gene: 2.

This clone was seen repeatedly, ten times or more. The DNA ends 3 residues before the CDR3 does, and the rest of the CDR3 is filled in from the germline J gene. V usage is TRBV20-1 and J usage is TRBJ1-2, with D maybe TRBD1 (6 bases). This CDR3 has 16 residues. Germline values: CDR1 DFQATT, CDR2 SNEGSKA (reference sequence). Trimming took 3 bases from V and 0 from J, leaving 17 bases between them. CDR3 region: CSASPYTDSSNYGYTF. The sequenced CDR3 bases are TGCAGTGCTAGTCCCTATACGGACAGCTCTAACTATGGC.

This clone was found many times. The read is 3 residues too short to cover the CDR3 end, so that end is filled in from the germline J gene. The genes are TRBV18 and TRBJ1-1; TRBD1 is a possible D gene (5 bases). The CDR3 loop spans 14 amino acids. The germline V gene has CDR1 KGHSH and CDR2 LQKENI. V lost 3 bases and J lost 3, with 11 bases in between. The CDR3 region is CASSPLGVYTEAFF. The part of the CDR3 DNA that was read is TGTGCCAGCTCACCTCTAGGGGTGTACACTGAA.

This clone was detected many times. Coverage ceases 3 residues before the CDR3 finishes, and the germline J gene fills in the end. J is TRBJ2-7 and V is TRBV20-1, with 13 bases that match TRBD2. V shed 0 bases, J shed 1 base, and the junction held 6 bases outside the gene matches. Looked up from germline, CDR1 is DFQATT and CDR2 is SNEGSKA (reference sequence). The CDR3 runs to 17 residues. CDR3 residues: CSARDGRLAGGSYEQYF. The covered CDR3 bases are TGCAGTGCTAGAGATGGGAGACTAGCGGGAGGTTCCTACGAG.

This clone was seen at least ten times. The junction differs from germline at one of its ends, possibly a read error. Read coverage stops 3 residues before the CDR3 terminus; the germline J gene supplies the remainder. This chain connects TRBV4-2 to TRBJ2-7, with TRBD2 as a possible D gene (5 bases). Germline V gives CDR1 LGHNA, CDR2 YNFKEQ. The CDR3 runs to 16 residues. Here the CDR3 reads CASSQANSVISYEQYF. CDR3 bases read: TGCGCCAGCAGCCAAGCTAATAGCGTCATCTCCTACGAG.

This clone showed up many times. The CDR3 goes on 3 residues after the read ends, and that part is filled in from the germline J gene. The J gene is TRBJ1-2, the V gene TRBV7-2, with D perhaps matching TRBD1 (6 bases). The V gene's germline CDR1 is SGHTA and CDR2 FQGNSA. V gave up 5 bases and J gave up 4 bases, with 17 bases separating them. This CDR3 region has 15 residues. The DNA read from the CDR3 is TGTGCCAGCAGCGCCATATCGACAGGTGTCTATGGC. Amino acid sequence: CASSAISTGVYG. The entire CDR3 is CASSAISTGVYGYTF. Complete variable domain (other parts from reference TRBV7-2 and TRBJ1-2): GAGVSQSPSNKVTEKGKDVELRCDPISGHTALYWYRQSLGQGLEFLIYFQGNSAPDKSGLPSDRFSAERTGGSVSTLTIQRTQQEDSAVYLCASSAISTGVYGYTFGSGTRLTVV.

This clone showed up many times. The read ends 3 residues shy of where the CDR3 ends; the end is completed using the germline J gene. The genes are TRBV19 and TRBJ1-1; 9 nucleotides align to TRBD1. Per the germline V gene, CDR1 is LNHDA and CDR2 is SQIVND (reference sequence). V shed 1 base and J 4 bases; nucleotides not matched to a gene: 4. The CDR3 spans 15 residues. CDR3 protein: CASSIGTGVFTEAFF. The CDR3 bases that were read are TGTGCCAGTAGTATAGGGACAGGGGTGTTCACTGAA.

The table lists this clone with many counts. This CDR3 is CASSARTGPLEQFF. CDR3 bases read: TGTGCCAGCAGCGCGCGGACAGGGCCACTTGAG. The chain couples TRBV7-2 to TRBJ2-1; the match to TRBD1 covers 8 bases. The read ends 3 residues before the CDR3 terminus; that terminus is restored from the germline J gene. V shed 5 bases, J shed 9 bases, and the junction held 9 bases outside the gene matches. Germline-derived CDR1 and CDR2 are SGHTA and FQGNSA. The CDR3 extends over 14 amino acids.

This clone has ten or more counts. The observed sequence ends 3 residues before the CDR3 terminus, with the missing tail filled in from the germline J gene. V is TRBV4-1 and J is TRBJ2-6; D is ambiguous. In germline, CDR1 is MGHRA, CDR2 YSYEKL. The V gene lost 0 bases and the J gene lost 0 bases, with 6 bases spanning the gap. The CDR3 sequence is 16 residues long. CDR3 region: CASSQDFYSGANVLTF. CDR3 DNA, as far as it was read: TGCGCCAGCAGCCAAGATTTCTACTCTGGGGCCAACGTC.

This clone was found many times. With the read ending 3 residues before the CDR3 end, the germline J gene is used to fill in that end. This chain links TRBV2 with TRBJ2-5, with TRBD2 matching 10 bases. Trimming cost V 2 bases and J 4 bases; bases outside gene matches: 13. Germline V gene data show CDR1 as SNHLY and CDR2 as FYNNEI. The CDR3 spans 18 residues. CDR3 residues: CASSESRLAGVGGETQYF. CDR3 DNA, as far as it was read: TGTGCCAGCAGTGAATCCAGGCTAGCGGGAGTGGGGGGAGAGACC.

This clone was counted many times. The sequenced fragment ends 3 residues before the CDR3 boundary, so the rest is inferred from the germline J gene. The chain uses TRBV5-4 and TRBJ1-2, with unresolved D. This CDR3 has 13 amino acids. Germline CDR1 and CDR2: SGHNT and YYREEE (reference sequence). Trimming cost V 0 bases and J 2 bases, with 5 bases left between them. CDR3 amino acids: CASSLVGNYGYTF. The sequenced part of the CDR3 DNA is TGTGCCAGCAGCTTGGTCGGGAACTATGGC.

There are many counts of this clone. The read terminates 3 residues ahead of where the CDR3 ends, so the germline J gene completes it. The chain carries TRBV14 and TRBJ2-7, with 8 bases that match TRBD1. J gave up 0 bases and V 4 bases, and 14 bases lay outside the gene matches. Germline assignment: CDR1 SGHDN and CDR2 FVKESK. CDR3 size: 18 residues. CDR3 DNA (partial): TGTGCCAGCAGCCGACGACAGGGGACCCTTTCTTTCTCCTACGAG. It is translated as CASSRRQGTLSFSYE. The entire CDR3 reads CASSRRQGTLSFSYEQYF.

This clone was detected many times. Coverage ceases 3 residues before the CDR3 finishes, and the germline J gene fills in the end. The chain couples TRBV20-1 to TRBJ2-1, with TRBD1 matching 9 bases. The CDR3 is 16 residues long. The V gene end was trimmed by 6 bases and the J gene end by 0 bases; junction bases not matched to a gene: 9. Germline assignment: CDR1 DFQATT and CDR2 SNEGSKA (reference sequence). CDR3 DNA (partial): TGCAGTGCGGGGGACAGGGTTAGGAGCTCCTACAATGAG. As protein: CSAGDRVRSSYNE. Given in full, the CDR3 is CSAGDRVRSSYNEQFF.

This clone was counted ten times or more. The sequence runs out 3 residues before the end of the CDR3; the remainder is reconstructed from the germline J gene. The chain combines TRBV2 with TRBJ2-7; no reliable D call. The CDR3 length is 16 residues. The germline gives CDR1 SNHLY, CDR2 FYNNEI. Trimming removed 2 bases from V and 3 bases from J, with 17 bases in between. CDR3: CASSERAVLAGYEQYF. The part of the CDR3 DNA that was read is TGTGCCAGCAGTGAAAGGGCCGTCCTGGCAGGCTACGAG. The full variable domain, rest sourced from reference TRBV2 and TRBJ2-7, is EPEVTQTPSHQVTQMGQEVILRCVPISNHLYFYWYRQILGQKVEFLVSFYNNEISEKSEIFDDQFSVERPDGSNFTLKIRSTKLEDSAMYFCASSERAVLAGYEQYFGPGTRLTVT.